This TCR beta chain was sequenced during a study of human T cells and chemical hapten exposure. As for the study in general: From small differences in pooled library volume came most of the variation in per-sample TCR yields.

Regarding the study as a whole: TCRs above 1 in 1000 frequency did not change with DPC sensitization.

This clonotype was seen repeatedly, ten times or more. Its antigen is still unknown. Under the authors' procedure: A typical sample had around 90,000 TCRs, with roughly 23,224 to 690,600 overall. TCRdb independently ran MiXCR on the RACE reads; one entry per CDR3 protein. Clone size and V and J calls follow TCRdb, not the original study. Among 35,000 to 50,000 distinct CDR3 sequences listed, around 4.1% were seen once. This sample's time point: healthy volunteer bleed at 2 weeks. Extraction of total RNA was performed on unfractionated whole blood. The source is a female donor in good health. Some clones in this sample may be carry-over from other donors' samples. Sequenced sample: whole blood.

DNA of the CDR3: TGTGCCAGCAGTTTACTACACACCGGGGAGCTGTTTTTT. It yields the protein CASSLLHTGELFF. This chain links TRBV12-3 or TRBV12-4 with TRBJ2-2; D unresolved. The CDR3 consists of 13 residues. V was pared by 2 bases and J by 3 bases, with 4 bases between.